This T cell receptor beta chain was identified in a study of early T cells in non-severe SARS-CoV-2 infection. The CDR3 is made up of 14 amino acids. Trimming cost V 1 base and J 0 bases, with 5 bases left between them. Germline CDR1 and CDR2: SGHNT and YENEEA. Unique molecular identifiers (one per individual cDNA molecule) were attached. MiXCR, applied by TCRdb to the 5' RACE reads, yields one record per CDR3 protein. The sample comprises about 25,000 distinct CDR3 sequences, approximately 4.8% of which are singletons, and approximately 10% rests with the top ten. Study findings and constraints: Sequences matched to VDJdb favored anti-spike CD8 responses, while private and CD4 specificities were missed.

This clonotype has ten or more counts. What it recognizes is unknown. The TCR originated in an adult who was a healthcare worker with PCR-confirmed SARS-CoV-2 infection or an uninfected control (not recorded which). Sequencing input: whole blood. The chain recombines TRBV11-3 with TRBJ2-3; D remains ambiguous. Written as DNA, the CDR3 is TGTGCCAGCAGCTTAGGTCCTAGCACAGATACGCAGTATTTT. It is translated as CASSLGPSTDTQYF.